This entry features one T cell receptor (beta chain) sequence. Its antigen is still unknown. The sample comes from a study of Tregs in tolerant kidney transplant recipients. Background on the study: The nonmyeloablative bone marrow transplants came from related graft donors, with transient mixed chimerism.

Profiling relied on immunoSEQ multiplex PCR, and the TCRdb table lists in-frame clones only, not all of them. The sample lists tens of thousands of clones; 85% to 95% were seen once. Points from the study as a whole: No direct test of biological reproducibility was done here. For some patients, primers changed over time, blocking nucleotide-level comparison.

The CDR3 has 21 residues. The V segment lost 3 bases and the J segment 0 bases; nucleotides outside the gene matches: 13. The germline CDR1 and CDR2 sequences are LGHNA and YNFKEQ. Thawed PBMCs were rested overnight at 37°C with roughly 200 IU/ml IL-2 before regulatory T cell sorting. The genes are TRBV4-2 and TRBJ2-1; 14 nucleotides agree with TRBD2. This TCR derives from a human donor who received a combined kidney and bone marrow transplant. The sample here was Tregs from blood, taken before the transplant. CDR3 residues: CASSQMGPGLAGDGSYNEQFF. DNA for the CDR3: TGTGCCAGCAGCCAGATGGGCCCGGGACTAGCGGGAGACGGCTCCTACAATGAGCAGTTCTTC.